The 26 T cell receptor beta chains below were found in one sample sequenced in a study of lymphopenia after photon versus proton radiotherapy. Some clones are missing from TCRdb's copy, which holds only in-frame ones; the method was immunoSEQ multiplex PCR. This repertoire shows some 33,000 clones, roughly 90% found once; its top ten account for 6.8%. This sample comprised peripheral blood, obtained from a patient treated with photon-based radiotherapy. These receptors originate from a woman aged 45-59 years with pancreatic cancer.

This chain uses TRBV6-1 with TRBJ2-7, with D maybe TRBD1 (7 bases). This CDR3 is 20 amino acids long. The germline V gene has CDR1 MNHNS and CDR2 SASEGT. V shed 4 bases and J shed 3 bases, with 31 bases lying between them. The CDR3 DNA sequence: TGTGCCAGCAGTGCTTTAATCCCCATAGGAGGGACAGTGGGGAGCTACGAGCAGTACTTC. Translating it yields CASSALIPIGGTVGSYEQYF.

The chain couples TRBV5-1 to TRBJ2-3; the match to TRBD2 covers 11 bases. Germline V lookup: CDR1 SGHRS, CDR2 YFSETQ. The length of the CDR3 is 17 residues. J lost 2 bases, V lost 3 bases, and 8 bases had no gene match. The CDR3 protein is CASSWEGLAVPTDTQYF. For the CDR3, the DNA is TGCGCCAGCAGCTGGGAGGGACTAGCGGTACCCACAGATACGCAGTATTTT.

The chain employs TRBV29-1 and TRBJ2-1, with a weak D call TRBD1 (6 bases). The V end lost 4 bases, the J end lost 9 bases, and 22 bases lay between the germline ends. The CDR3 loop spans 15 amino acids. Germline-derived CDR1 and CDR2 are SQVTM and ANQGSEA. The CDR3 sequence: CSVGQGMIVASEQFF. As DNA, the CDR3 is TGCAGCGTTGGTCAGGGGATGATCGTAGCCAGTGAGCAGTTCTTC.

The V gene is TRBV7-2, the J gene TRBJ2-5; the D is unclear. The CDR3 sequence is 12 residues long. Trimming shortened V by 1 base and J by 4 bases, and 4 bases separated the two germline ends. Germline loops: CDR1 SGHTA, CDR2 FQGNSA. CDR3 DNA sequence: TGTGCCAGCAGCTTAGTCGGAGAGACCCAGTACTTC. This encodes CASSLVGETQYF.

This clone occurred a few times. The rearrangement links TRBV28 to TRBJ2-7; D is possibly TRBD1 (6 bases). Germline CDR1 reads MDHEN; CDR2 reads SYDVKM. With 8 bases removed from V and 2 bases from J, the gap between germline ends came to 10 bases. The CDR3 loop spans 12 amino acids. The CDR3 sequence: CASGAGAYEQYF. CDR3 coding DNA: TGTGCCAGCGGGGCAGGGGCCTACGAGCAGTACTTC.

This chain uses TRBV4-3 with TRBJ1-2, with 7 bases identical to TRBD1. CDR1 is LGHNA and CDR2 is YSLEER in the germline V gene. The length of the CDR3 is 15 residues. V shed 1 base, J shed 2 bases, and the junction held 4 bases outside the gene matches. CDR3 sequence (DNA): TGCGCCAGCAGCCAAGTCCAACAGGGGAACTATGGCTACACCTTC. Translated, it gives CASSQVQQGNYGYTF.

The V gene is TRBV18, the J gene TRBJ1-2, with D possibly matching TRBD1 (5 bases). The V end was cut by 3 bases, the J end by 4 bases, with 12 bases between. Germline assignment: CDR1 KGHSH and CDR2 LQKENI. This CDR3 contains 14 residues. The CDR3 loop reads CASSPADSPYGYTF. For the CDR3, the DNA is TGTGCCAGCTCACCTGCCGACAGTCCCTATGGCTACACCTTC.

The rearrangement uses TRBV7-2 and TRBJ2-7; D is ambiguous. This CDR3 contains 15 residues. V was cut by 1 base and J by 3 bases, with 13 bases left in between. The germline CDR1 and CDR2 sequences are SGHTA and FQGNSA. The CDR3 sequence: CASSLVGEGLYEQYF. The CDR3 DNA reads TGTGCCAGCAGCTTAGTAGGCGAAGGGCTCTACGAGCAGTACTTC.

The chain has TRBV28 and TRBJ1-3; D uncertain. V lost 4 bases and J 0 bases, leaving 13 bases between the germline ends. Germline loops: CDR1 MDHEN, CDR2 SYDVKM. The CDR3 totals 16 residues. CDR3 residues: CASSSTPQSSGNTIYF. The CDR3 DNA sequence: TGTGCCAGCAGTTCGACCCCACAATCCTCTGGAAACACCATATATTTT. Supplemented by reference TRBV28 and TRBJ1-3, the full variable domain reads DVKVTQSSRYLVKRTGEKVFLECVQDMDHENMFWYRQDPGLGLRLIYFSYDVKMKEKGDIPEGYSVSREKKERFSLILESASTNQTSMYLCASSSTPQSSGNTIYFGEGSWLTVV.

The CDR3 nucleotides read TGTGCTAGTGGTAGGGGGGAAAGCACAGATACGCAGTATTTT. Encoded protein: CASGRGESTDTQYF. V and J are TRBV12-5 and TRBJ2-3, with D possibly called TRBD1 or TRBD2 (6 bases each). Germline CDR1 LGHNT, CDR2 FRNRAP. The CDR3 length is 14 residues. V lost 5 bases and J lost 0, with 9 bases in between.

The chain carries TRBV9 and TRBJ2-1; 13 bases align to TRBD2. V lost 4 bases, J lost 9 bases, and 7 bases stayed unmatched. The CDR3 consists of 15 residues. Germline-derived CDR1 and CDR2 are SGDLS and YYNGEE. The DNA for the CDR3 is TGTGCCAGCAGCCCGAGGACTAGCGGGAGTTCTGAGCAGTTCTTC. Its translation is CASSPRTSGSSEQFF.

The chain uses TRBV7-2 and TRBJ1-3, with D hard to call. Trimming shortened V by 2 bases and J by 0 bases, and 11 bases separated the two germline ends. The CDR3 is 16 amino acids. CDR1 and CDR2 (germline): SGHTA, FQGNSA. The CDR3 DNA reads TGTGCCAGCAGCTTAATGGGCAGCAGCTCTGGAAACACCATATATTTT. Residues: CASSLMGSSSGNTIYF.

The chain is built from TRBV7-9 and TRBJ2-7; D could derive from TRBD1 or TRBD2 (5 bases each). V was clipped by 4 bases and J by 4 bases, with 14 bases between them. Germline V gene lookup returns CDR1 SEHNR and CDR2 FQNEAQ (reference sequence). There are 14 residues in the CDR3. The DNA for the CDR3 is TGTGCCAGCAGCTCCCGGGCAGGGAGTTACGAGCAGTACTTC. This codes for CASSSRAGSYEQYF. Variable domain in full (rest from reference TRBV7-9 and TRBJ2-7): DTGVSQNPRHKITKRGQNVTFRCDPISEHNRLYWYRQTLGQGPEFLTYFQNEAQLEKSRLLSDRFSAERPKGSFSTLEIQRTEQGDSAMYLCASSSRAGSYEQYFGPGTRLTVT.

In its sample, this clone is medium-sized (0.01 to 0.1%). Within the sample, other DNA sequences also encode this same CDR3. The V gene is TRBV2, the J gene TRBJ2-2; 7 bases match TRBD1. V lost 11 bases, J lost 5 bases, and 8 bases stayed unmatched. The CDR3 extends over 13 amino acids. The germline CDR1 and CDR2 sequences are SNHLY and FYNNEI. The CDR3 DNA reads TGTGCCGGGAGACAGGGTGGGACCGGGGAGCTGTTTTTT. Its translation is CAGRQGGTGELFF.

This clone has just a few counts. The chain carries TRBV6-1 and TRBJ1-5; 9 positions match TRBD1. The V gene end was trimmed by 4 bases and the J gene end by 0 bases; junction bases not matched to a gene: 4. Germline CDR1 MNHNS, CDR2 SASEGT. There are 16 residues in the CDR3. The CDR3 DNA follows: TGTGCCAGCAGTGTACTACAGGGGGCTAGCAATCAGCCCCAGCATTTT. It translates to CASSVLQGASNQPQHF.

The CDR3 reads CAWRQGLQETQYF. CDR3 DNA: TGTGCCTGGAGGCAAGGGCTTCAAGAGACCCAGTACTTC. V and J are TRBV30 and TRBJ2-5; no reliable D call. The CDR3 has 13 residues. Germline values: CDR1 GTSNPN, CDR2 SVGIG (reference sequence). Trimming cost V 3 bases and J 2 bases, with 10 bases left between them.

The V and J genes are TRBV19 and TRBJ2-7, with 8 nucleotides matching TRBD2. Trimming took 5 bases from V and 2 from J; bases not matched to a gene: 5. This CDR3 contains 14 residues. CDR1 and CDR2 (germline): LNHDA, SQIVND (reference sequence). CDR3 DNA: TGTGCCAGTAGTGAAGCGGGAGTTACCTACGAGCAGTACTTC. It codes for CASSEAGVTYEQYF.

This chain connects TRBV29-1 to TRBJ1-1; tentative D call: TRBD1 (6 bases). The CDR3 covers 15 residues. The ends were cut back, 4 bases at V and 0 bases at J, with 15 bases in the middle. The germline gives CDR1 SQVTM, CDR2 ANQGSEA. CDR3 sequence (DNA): TGCAGCGTTGGGGGTACAGGGATGATGAACACTGAAGCTTTCTTT. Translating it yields CSVGGTGMMNTEAFF. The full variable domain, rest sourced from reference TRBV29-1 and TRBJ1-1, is SAVISQKPSRDICQRGTSLTIQCQVDSQVTMMFWYRQQPGQSLTLIATANQGSEATYESGFVIDKFPISRPNLTFSTLTVSNMSPEDSSIYLCSVGGTGMMNTEAFFGQGTRLTVV.

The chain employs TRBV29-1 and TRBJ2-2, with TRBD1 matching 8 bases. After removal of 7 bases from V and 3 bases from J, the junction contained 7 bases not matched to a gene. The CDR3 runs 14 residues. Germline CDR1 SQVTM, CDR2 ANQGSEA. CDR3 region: CSAWTGSDTGELFF. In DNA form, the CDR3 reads TGCAGCGCTTGGACAGGGTCGGACACCGGGGAGCTGTTTTTT.

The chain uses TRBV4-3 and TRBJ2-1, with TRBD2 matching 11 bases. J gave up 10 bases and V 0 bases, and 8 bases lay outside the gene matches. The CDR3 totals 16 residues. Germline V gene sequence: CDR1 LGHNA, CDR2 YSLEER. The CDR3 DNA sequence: TGCGCCAGCAGCCAAGAGGCTAGCGGGAGGTTCGGGGAGCAGTTCTTC. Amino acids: CASSQEASGRFGEQFF.

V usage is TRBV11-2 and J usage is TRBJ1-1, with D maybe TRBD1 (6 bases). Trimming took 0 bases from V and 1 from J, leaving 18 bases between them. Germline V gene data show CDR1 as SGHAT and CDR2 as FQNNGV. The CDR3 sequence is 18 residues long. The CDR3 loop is CASSLDLAMGHPNTEAFF. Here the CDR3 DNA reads TGTGCCAGCAGCTTAGATCTCGCTATGGGACATCCGAACACTGAAGCTTTCTTT.

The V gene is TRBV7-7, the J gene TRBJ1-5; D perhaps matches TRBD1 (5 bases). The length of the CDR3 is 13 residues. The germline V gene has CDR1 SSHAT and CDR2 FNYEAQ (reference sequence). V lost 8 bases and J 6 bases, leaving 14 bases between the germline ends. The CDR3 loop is CASLGRVGQPQHF. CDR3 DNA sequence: TGTGCCAGCCTTGGCAGGGTGGGTCAGCCCCAGCATTTT.

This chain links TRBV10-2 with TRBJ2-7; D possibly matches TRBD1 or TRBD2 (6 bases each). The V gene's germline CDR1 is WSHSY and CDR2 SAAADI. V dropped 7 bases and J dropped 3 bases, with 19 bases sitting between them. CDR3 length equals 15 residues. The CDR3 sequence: CASIRRGEINYEQYF. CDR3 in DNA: TGCGCCAGCATCCGGAGGGGGGAGATCAACTACGAGCAGTACTTC.

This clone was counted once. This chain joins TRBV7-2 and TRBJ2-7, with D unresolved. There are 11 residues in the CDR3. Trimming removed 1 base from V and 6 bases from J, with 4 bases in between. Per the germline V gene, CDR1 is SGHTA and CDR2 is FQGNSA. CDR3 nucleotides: TGTGCCAGCAGCTTAGTCAGCGAGCAGTACTTC. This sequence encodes CASSLVSEQYF.

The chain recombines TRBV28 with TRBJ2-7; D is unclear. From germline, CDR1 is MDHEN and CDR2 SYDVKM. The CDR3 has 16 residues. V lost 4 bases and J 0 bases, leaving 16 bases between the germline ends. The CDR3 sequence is CASSSLRGMSSYEQYF. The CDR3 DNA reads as TGTGCCAGCAGTTCCCTAAGAGGAATGAGCTCCTACGAGCAGTACTTC.

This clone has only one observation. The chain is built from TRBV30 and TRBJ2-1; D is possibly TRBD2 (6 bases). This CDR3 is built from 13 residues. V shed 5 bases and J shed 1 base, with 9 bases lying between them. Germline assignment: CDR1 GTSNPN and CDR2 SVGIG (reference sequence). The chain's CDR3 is CAWETRSYNEQFF. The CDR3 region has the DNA TGTGCCTGGGAGACTAGGTCCTACAATGAGCAGTTCTTC.